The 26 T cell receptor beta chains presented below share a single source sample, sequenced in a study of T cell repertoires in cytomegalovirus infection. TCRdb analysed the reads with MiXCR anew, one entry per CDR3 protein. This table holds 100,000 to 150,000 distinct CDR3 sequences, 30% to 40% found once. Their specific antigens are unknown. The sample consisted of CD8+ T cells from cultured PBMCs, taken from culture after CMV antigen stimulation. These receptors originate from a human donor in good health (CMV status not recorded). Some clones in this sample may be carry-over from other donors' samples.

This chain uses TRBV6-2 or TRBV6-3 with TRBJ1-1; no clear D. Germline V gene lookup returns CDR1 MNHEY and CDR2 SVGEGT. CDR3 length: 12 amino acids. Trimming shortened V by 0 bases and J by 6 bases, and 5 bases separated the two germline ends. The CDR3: CASSYSSSEAFF. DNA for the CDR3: TGTGCCAGCAGTTACTCGTCGTCTGAAGCTTTCTTT.

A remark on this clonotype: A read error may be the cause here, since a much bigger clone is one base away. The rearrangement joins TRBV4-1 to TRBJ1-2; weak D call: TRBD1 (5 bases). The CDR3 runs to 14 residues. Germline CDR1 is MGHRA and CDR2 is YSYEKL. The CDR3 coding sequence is TGCGCCAGCAGCCAAGACAGGGTAAACTATTGCTACACCTTC. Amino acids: CASSQDRVNYCYTF.

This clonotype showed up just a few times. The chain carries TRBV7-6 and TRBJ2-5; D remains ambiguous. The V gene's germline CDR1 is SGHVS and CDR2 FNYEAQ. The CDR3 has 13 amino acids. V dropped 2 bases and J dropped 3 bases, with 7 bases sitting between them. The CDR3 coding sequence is TGTGCCAGCAGCTTAATTGTGGAAGAGACCCAGTACTTC. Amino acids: CASSLIVEETQYF.

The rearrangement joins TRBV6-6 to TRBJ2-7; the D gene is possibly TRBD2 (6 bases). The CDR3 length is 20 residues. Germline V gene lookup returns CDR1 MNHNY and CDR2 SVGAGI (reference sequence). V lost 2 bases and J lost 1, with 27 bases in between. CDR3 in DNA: TGTGCCAGCAGTTACACCGCTGCGGGGTCCTTCGGGAGCGGTTCCTACGAGCAGTACTTC. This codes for CASSYTAAGSFGSGSYEQYF.

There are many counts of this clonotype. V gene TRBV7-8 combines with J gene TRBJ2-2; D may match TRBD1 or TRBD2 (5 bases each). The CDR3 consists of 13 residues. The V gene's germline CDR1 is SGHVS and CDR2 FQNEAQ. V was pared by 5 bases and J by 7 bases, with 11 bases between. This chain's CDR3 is CASSPLGVGELFF. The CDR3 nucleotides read TGTGCCAGCAGCCCGCTGGGGGTCGGGGAGCTGTTTTTT.

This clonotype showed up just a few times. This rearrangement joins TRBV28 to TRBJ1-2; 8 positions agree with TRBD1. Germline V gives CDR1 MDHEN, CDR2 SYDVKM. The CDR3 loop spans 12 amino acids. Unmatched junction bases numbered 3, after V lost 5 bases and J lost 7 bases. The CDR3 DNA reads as TGTGCCAGCAGTCTCAGGGGGCTTGGCTACACCTTC. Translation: CASSLRGLGYTF.

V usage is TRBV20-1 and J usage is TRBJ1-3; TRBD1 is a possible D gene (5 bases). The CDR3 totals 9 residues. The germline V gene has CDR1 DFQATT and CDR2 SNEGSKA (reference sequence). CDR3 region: CRQGVPIYF. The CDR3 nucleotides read TGCAGGCAAGGGGTCCCCATATATTTT.

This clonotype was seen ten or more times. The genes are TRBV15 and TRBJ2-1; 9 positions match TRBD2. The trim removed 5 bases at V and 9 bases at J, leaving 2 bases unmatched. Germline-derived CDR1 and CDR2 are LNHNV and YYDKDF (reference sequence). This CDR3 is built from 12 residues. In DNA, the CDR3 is TGTGCCACCAGCCTGACTAGCGGTGAGCAGTTCTTC. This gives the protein CATSLTSGEQFF.

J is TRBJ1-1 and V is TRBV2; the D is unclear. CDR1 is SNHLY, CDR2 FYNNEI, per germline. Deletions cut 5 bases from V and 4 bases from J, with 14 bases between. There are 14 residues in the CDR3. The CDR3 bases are TGTGCCAGCAGTAGAAGTGACCCAGCCACTGAAGCTTTCTTT. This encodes CASSRSDPATEAFF. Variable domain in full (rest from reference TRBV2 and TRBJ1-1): EPEVTQTPSHQVTQMGQEVILRCVPISNHLYFYWYRQILGQKVEFLVSFYNNEISEKSEIFDDQFSVERPDGSNFTLKIRSTKLEDSAMYFCASSRSDPATEAFFGQGTRLTVV.

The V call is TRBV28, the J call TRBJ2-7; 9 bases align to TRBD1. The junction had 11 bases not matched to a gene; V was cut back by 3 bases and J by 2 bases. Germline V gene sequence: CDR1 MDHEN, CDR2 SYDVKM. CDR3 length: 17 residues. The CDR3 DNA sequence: TGTGCCAGCAGTTTCCCCACACAGGGGGCAAAGACCTACGAGCAGTACTTC. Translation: CASSFPTQGAKTYEQYF.

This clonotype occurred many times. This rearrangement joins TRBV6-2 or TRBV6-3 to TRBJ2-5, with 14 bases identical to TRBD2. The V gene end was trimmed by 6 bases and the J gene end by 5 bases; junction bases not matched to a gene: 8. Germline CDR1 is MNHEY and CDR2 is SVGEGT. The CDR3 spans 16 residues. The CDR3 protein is CASSPGTSGGSETQYF. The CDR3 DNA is TGTGCCAGCAGCCCCGGGACTAGCGGGGGTAGTGAGACCCAGTACTTC.

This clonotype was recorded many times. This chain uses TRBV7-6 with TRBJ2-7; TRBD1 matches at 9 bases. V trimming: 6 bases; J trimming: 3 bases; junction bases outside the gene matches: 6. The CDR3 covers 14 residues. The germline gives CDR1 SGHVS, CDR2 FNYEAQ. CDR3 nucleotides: TGTGCCAGCAGATCGGGACAGGGCGACTACGAGCAGTACTTC. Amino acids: CASRSGQGDYEQYF. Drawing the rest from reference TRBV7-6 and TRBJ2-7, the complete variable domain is GAGVSQSPRYKVTKRGQDVALRCDPISGHVSLYWYRQALGQGPEFLTYFNYEAQQDKSGLPNDRFSAERPEGSISTLTIQRTEQRDSAMYRCASRSGQGDYEQYFGPGTRLTVT.

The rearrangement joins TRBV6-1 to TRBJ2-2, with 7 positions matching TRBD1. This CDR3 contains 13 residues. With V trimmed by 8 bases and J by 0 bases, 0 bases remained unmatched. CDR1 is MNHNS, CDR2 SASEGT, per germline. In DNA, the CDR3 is TGTGCCAGCGGGACAGCGAACACCGGGGAGCTGTTTTTT. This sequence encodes CASGTANTGELFF.

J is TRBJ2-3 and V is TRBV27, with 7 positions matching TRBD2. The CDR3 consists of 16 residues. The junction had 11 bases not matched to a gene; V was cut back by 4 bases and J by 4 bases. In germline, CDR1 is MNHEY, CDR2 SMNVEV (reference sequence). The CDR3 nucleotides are TGTGCCAGCAGTTGGTTGATCCCAGCGGGGCCAGATACGCAGTATTTT. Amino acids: CASSWLIPAGPDTQYF.

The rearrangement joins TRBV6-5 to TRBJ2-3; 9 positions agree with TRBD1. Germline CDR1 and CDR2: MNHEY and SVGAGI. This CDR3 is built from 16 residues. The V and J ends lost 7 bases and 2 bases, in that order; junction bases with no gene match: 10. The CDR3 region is CASKRQGGTITDTQYF. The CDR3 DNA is TGTGCCAGCAAGAGACAGGGGGGGACGATCACAGATACGCAGTATTTT.

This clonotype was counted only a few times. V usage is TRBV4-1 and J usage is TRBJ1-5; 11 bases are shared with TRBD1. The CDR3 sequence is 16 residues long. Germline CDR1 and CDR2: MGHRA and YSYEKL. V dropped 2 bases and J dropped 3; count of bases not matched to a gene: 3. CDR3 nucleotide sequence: TGCGCCAGCAGCCAACAGGGACAGGGGGACAATCAGCCCCAGCATTTT. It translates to CASSQQGQGDNQPQHF.

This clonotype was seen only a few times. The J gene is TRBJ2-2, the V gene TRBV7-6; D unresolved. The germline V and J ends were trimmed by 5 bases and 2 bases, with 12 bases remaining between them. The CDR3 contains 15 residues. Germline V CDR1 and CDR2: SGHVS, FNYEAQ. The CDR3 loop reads CASSLTVLNTGELFF. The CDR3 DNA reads TGTGCCAGCAGCCTAACCGTATTAAACACCGGGGAGCTGTTTTTT.

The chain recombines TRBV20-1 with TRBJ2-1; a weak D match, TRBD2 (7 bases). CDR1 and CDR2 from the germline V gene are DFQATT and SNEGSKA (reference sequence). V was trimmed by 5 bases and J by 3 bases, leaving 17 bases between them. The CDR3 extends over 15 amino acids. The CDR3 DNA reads TGCAGTGCTTTGAGGAGGGGGGGAGACTACAATGAGCAGTTCTTC. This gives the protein CSALRRGGDYNEQFF.

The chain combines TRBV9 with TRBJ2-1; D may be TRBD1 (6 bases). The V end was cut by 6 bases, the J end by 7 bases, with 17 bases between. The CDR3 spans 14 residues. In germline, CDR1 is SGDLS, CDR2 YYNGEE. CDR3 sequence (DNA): TGTGCCAGCACAGGCAGGGGAGTAGCAAATGAGCAGTTCTTC. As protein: CASTGRGVANEQFF.

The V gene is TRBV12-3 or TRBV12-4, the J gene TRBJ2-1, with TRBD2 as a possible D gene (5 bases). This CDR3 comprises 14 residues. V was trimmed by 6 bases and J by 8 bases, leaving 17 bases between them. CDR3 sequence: CASSQDFLWYEQFF. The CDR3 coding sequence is TGTGCCAGCAGCCAGGACTTTTTATGGTATGAGCAGTTCTTC.

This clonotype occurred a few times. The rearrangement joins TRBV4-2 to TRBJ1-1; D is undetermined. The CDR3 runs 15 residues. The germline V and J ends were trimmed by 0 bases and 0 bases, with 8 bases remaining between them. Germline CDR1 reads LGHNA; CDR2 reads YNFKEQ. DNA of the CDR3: TGTGCCAGCAGCCAAGATGGGGTTTTGAACACTGAAGCTTTCTTT. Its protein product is CASSQDGVLNTEAFF.

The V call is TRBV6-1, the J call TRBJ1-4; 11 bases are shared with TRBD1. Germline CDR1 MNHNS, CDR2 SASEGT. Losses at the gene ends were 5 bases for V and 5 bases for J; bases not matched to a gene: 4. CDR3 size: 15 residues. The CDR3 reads CASSPGQGGNEKLFF. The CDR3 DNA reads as TGTGCCAGCAGTCCGGGACAGGGGGGAAATGAAAAACTGTTTTTT.

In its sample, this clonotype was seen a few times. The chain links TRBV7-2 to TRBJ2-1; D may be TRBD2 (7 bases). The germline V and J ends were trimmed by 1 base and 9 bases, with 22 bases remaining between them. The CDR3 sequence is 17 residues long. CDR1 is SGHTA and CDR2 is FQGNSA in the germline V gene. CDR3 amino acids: CASSLVLGGGARGEQFF. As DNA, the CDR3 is TGTGCCAGCAGCTTAGTTTTAGGTGGGGGGGCCAGGGGTGAGCAGTTCTTC.

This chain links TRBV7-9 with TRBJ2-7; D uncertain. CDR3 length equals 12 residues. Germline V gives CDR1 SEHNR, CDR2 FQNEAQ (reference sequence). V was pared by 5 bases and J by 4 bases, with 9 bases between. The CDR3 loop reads CASSDRGYEQYF. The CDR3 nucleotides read TGTGCCAGCAGCGATCGAGGATACGAGCAGTACTTC.

As DNA, the CDR3 is TGTGCCAGCAGTTACGGACTCATGACAGTCCAAGAGACCCAGTACTTC. It encodes CASSYGLMTVQETQYF. This chain uses TRBV6-6 with TRBJ2-5, with D perhaps given as TRBD1 or TRBD2 (5 bases each). From germline, CDR1 is MNHNY and CDR2 SVGAGI (reference sequence). The CDR3 covers 16 residues. The germline V and J ends were trimmed by 2 bases and 1 base, with 14 bases remaining between them.

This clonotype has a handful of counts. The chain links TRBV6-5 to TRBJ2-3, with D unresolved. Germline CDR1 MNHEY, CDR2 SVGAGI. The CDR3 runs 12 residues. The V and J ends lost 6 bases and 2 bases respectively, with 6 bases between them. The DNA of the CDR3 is TGTGCCAGCAGGACCTTCACAGATACGCAGTATTTT. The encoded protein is CASRTFTDTQYF.